This TCR beta chain was retrieved from a study of blood T cell repertoires in COVID-19. Study-level information: Sites across the United States, Italy and Spain contributed samples from acute and convalescent COVID-19. PBMCs, B-cell-depleted T cells, or T cells provided the cDNA or gDNA that made up the material.

V lost 0 bases and J 2 bases, leaving 9 bases between the germline ends. The germline gives CDR1 SGHRS, CDR2 YFSETQ. This CDR3 is 14 amino acids long. Original methodology: How many nucleated cells were present was estimated from reference gene primer amplification. Method: immunoSEQ multiplex PCR; TCRdb's copy keeps in-frame clones and lacks some. V and J calls and clone size follow that table, whereas D and trimming were derived from the DNA. Among some 48,000 clones listed, 88% were seen once. The sequence came from a man aged 50 or older with active COVID-19. The sample taken for sequencing was peripheral blood. The chain links TRBV5-1 to TRBJ2-7; no firm D call. CDR3 nucleotides: TGCGCCAGCAGCTTGGGCGTTTATCCCTACGAGCAGTACTTC. Encoded protein: CASSLGVYPYEQYF.